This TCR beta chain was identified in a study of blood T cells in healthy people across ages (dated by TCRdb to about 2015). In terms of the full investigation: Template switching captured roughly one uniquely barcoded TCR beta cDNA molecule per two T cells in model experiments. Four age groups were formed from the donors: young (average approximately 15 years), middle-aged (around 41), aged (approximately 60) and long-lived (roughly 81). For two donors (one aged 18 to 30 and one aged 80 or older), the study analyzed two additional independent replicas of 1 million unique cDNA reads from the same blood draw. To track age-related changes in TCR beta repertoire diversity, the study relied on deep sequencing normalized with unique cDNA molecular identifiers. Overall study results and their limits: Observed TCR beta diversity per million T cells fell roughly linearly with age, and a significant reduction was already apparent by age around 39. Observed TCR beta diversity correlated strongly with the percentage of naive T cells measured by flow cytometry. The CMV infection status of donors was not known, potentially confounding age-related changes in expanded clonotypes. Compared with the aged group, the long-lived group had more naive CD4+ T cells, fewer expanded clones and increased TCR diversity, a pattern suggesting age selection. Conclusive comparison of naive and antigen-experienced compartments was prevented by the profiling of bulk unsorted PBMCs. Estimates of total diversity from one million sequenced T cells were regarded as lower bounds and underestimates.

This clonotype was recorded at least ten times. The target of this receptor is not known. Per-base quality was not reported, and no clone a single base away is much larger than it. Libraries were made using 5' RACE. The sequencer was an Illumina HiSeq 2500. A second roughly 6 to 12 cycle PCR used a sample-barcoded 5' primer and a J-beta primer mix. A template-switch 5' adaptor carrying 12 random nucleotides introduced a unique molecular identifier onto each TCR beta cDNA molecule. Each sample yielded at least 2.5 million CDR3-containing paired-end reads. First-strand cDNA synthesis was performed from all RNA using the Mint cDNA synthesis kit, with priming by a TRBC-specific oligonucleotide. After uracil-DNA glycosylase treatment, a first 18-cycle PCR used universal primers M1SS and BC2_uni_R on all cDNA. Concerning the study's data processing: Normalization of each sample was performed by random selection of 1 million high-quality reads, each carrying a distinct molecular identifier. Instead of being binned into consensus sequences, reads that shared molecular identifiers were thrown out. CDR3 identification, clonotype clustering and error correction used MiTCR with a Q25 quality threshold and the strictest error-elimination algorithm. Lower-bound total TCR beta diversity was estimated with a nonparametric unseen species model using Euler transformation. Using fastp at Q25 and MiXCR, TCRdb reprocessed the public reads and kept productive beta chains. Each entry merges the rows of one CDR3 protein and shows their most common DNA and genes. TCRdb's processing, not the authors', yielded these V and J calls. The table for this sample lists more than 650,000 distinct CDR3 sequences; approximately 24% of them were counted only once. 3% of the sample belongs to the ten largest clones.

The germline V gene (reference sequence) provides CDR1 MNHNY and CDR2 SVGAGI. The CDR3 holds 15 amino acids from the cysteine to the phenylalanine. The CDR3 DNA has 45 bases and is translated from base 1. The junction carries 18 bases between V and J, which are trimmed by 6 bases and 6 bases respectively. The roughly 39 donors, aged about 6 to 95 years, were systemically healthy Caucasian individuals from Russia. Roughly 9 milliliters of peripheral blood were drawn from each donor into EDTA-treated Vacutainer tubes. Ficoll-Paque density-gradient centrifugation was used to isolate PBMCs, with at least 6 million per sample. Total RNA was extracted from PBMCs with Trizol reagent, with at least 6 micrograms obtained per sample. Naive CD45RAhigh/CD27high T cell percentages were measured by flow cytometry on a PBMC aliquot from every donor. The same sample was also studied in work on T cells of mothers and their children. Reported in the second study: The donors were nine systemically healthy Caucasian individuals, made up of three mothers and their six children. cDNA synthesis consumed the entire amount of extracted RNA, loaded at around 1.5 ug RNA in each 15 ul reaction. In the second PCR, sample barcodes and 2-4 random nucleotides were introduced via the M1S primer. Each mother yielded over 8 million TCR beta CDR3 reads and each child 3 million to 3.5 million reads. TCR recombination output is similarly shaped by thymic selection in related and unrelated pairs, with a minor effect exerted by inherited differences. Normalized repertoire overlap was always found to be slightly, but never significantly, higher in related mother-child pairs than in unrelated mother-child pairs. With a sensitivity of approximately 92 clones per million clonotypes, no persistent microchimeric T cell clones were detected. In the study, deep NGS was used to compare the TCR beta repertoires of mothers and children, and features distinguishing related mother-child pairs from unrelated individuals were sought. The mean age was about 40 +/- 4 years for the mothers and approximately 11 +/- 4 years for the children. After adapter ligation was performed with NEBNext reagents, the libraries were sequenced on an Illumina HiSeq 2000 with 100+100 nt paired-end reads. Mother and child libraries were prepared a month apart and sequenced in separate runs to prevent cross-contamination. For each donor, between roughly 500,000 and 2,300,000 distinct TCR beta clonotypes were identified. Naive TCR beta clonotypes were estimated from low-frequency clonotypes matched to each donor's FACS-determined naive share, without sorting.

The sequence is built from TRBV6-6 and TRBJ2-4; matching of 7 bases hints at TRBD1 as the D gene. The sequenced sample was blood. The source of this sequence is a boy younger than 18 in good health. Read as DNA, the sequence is TGTGCCAGCAGCAAACTAGCCCGGGACAGAAACATTCAGTACTTC. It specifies CASSKLARDRNIQYF.